Below are 2 T cell receptor beta chains sequenced from a single sample in a study of technical replicates of blood from a few donors. The data were produced by immunoSEQ multiplex PCR, yet TCRdb's version contains in-frame clones alone and is incomplete. Here the sample spans approximately 92,000 clones, approximately 95% being singletons. Sample: T cells isolated from PBMCs. The receptors stem from a human donor in good health.

This sequence joins TRBV6-5 and TRBJ2-7; TRBD1 agrees at 8 bases. This CDR3 has 13 residues. V gave up 5 bases and J gave up 2 bases; unmatched junction bases: 2. Germline V gene data show CDR1 as MNHEY and CDR2 as SVGAGI. The CDR3: CASSKQGAYEQYF. CDR3 DNA sequence: TGTGCCAGCAGTAAACAGGGGGCCTACGAGCAGTACTTC.

This clone came up once. This sequence joins TRBV14 and TRBJ2-3; D may be TRBD2 (6 bases). The CDR3 is made up of 17 amino acids. Germline V gives CDR1 SGHDN, CDR2 FVKESK. Between the trimmed V and J ends, which lost 1 base and 4 bases, there was a span of 18 bases. CDR3: CASSQGASGRRPDTQYF. CDR3 DNA sequence: TGTGCCAGCAGCCAAGGCGCCTCGGGGAGGAGGCCAGATACGCAGTATTTT.